Described below is a single T cell receptor (beta chain) sequence and its context. V lost 1 base, J lost 8 bases, and 8 bases stayed unmatched. Germline V gene lookup returns CDR1 LNHDA and CDR2 SQIVND (reference sequence). CDR3 length equals 15 residues. RNA transcripts were the template for amplifying TCR beta CDR3 regions. The study used the HTBI primer set for a first-round RT-PCR of the TCR CDR3. TCRdb itself ran the multiplex PCR reads through MiXCR, one entry per CDR3 protein. The table lists roughly 700,000 distinct CDR3 sequences, over 35% of them singletons, with around 30% in the top ten. This record belongs to a study of T cells in Graves' hyperthyroidism and ophthalmopathy.

V is TRBV19 and J is TRBJ2-3, with 8 positions matching TRBD2. Sequencing input: blood. The receptor was derived from a woman in her forties with Graves' hyperthyroidism. DNA of the CDR3: TGTGCCAGTAGTATAGCGGGGGGGAGTGCAGGTACGCAGTATTTT. It translates to CASSIAGGSAGTQYF.